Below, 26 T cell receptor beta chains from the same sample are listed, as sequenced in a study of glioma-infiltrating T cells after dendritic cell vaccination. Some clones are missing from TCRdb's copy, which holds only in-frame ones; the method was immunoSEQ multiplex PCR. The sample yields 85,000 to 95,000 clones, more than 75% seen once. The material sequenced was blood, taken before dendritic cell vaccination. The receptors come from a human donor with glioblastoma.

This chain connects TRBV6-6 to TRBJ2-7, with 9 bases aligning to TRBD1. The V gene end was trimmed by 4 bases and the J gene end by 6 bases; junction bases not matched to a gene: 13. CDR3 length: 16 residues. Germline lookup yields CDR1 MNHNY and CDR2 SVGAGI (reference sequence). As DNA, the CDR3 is TGTGCCAGCAGTTTCCAGGGGGGACAGGGTGGTCCCGAGCAGTACTTC. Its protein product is CASSFQGGQGGPEQYF.

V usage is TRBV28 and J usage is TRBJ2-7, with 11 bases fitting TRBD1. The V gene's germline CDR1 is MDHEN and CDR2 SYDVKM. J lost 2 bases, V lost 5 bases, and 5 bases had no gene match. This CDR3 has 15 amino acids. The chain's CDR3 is CASSRPGQGAYEQYF. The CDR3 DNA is TGTGCCAGCAGTAGACCGGGACAGGGGGCCTACGAGCAGTACTTC.

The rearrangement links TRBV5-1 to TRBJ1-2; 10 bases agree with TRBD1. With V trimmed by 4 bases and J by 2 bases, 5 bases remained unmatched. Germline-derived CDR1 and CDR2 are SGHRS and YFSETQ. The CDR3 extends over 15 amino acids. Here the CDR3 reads CASSEGTGANYGYTF. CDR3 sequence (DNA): TGCGCCAGCAGCGAAGGGACAGGGGCCAACTATGGCTACACCTTC.

CDR3 sequence: CASSSQAGQGNVEAFF. The DNA for the CDR3 is TGTGCCAGCAGCTCCCAGGCGGGACAGGGAAATGTAGAGGCTTTCTTT. The chain couples TRBV2 to TRBJ1-1; 9 bases are shared with TRBD1. This CDR3 spans 16 amino acids. From germline, CDR1 is SNHLY and CDR2 FYNNEI. V dropped 6 bases and J dropped 11; count of bases not matched to a gene: 19.

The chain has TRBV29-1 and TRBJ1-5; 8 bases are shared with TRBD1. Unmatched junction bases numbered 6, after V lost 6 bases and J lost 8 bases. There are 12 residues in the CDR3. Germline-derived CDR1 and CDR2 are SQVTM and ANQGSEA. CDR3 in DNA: TGCAGCGTGGGGACAGGAAAAGAGCCCCAGCATTTT. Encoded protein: CSVGTGKEPQHF.

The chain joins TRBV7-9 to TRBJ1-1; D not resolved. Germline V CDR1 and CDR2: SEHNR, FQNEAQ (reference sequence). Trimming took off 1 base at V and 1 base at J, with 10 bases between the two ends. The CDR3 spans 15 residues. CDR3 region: CASSLVFRENTEAFF. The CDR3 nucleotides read TGTGCCAGCAGCTTAGTGTTTCGAGAGAACACTGAAGCTTTCTTT.

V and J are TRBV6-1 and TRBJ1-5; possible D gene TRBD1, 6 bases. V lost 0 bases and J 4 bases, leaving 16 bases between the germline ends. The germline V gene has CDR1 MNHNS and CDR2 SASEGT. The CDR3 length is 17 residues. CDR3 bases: TGTGCCAGCAGTGAAGCTGGAGGCAGGGGAGTTAATCAGCCCCAGCATTTT. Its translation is CASSEAGGRGVNQPQHF.

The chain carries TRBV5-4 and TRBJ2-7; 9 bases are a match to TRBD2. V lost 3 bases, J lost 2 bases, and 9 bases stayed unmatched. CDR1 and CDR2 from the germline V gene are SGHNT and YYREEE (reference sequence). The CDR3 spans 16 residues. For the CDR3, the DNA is TGTGCCAGCAGCTCTCTAGCGGGAAGCCCCCCCTACGAGCAGTACTTC. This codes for CASSSLAGSPPYEQYF.

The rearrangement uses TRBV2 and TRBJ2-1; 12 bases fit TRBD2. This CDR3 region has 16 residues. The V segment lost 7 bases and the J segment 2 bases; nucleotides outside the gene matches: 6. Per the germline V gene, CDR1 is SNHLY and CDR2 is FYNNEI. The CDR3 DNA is TGTGCCAGCATCCCCCGGACTAGCGGGACCTACAATGAGCAGTTCTTC. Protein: CASIPRTSGTYNEQFF. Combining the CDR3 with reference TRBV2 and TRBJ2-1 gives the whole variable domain EPEVTQTPSHQVTQMGQEVILRCVPISNHLYFYWYRQILGQKVEFLVSFYNNEISEKSEIFDDQFSVERPDGSNFTLKIRSTKLEDSAMYFCASIPRTSGTYNEQFFGPGTRLTVL.

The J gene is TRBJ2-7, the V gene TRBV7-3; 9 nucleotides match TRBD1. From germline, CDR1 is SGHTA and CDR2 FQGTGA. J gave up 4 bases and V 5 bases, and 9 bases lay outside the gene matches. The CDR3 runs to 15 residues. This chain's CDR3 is CASSELGTGMYEQYF. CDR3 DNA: TGTGCCAGCAGCGAACTCGGGACAGGGATGTACGAGCAGTACTTC.

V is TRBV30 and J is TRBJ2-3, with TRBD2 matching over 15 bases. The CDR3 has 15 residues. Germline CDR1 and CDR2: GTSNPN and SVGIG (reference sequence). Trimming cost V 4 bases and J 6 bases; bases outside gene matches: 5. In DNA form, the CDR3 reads TGTGCCTGGATCAGGACTAGCGGGAGGGCTGATACGCAGTATTTT. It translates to CAWIRTSGRADTQYF.

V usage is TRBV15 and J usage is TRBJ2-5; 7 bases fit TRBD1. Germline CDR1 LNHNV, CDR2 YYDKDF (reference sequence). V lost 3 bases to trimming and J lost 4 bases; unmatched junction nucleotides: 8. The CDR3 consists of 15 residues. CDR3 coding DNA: TGTGCCACCAGCAGTAACGACAGGGTTGGAGAGACCCAGTACTTC. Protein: CATSSNDRVGETQYF.

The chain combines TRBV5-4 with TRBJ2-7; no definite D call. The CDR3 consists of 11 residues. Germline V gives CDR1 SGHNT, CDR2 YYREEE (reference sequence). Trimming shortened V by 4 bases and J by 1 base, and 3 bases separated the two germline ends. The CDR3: CASSRSYEQYF. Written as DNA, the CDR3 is TGTGCCAGCAGCCGTTCCTACGAGCAGTACTTC.

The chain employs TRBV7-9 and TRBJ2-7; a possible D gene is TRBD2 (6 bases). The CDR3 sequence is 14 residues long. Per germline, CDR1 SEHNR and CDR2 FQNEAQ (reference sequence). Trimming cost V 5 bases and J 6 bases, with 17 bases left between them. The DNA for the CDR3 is TGTGCCAGCAGCATGAGGGCCGGGGGTCTCGAGCAGTACTTC. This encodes CASSMRAGGLEQYF.

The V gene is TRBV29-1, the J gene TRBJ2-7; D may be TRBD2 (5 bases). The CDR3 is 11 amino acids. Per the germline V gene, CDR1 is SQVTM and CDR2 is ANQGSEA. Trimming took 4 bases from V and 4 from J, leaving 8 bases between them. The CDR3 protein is CSVAWTYEQYF. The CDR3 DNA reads TGCAGCGTTGCATGGACTTACGAGCAGTACTTC.

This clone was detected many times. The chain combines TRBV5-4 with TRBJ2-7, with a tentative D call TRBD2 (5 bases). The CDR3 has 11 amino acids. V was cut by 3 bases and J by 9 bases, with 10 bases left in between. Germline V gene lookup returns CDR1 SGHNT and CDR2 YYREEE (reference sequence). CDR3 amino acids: CASSSDRGQYF. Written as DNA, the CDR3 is TGTGCCAGCAGCTCGGATCGGGGGCAGTACTTC. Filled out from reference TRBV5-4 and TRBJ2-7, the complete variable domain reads ETGVTQSPTHLIKTRGQQVTLRCSSQSGHNTVSWYQQALGQGPQFIFQYYREEENGRGNFPPRFSGLQFPNYSSELNVNALELDDSALYLCASSSDRGQYFGPGTRLTVT.

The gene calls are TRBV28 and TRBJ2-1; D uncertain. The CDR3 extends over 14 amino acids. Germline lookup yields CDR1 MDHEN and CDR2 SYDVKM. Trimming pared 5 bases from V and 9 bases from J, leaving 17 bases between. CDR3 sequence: CASSPRRESGEQFF. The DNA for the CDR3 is TGTGCCAGCAGTCCCCGAAGAGAAAGTGGTGAGCAGTTCTTC.

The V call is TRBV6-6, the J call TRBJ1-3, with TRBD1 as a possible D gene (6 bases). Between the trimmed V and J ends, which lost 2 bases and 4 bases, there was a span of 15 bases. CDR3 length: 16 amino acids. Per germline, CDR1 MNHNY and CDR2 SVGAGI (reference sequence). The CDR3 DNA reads TGTGCCAGCAGTTACCCACCGGACAGAAACGGAAACACCATATATTTT. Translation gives CASSYPPDRNGNTIYF.

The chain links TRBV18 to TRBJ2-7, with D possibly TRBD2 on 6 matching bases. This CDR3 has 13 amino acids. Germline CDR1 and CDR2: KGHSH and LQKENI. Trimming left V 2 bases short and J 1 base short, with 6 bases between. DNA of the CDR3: TGTGCCAGCTCACCAAGCGGGTCCTACGAGCAGTACTTC. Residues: CASSPSGSYEQYF. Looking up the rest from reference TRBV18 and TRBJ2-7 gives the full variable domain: NAGVMQNPRHLVRRRGQEARLRCSPMKGHSHVYWYRQLPEEGLKFMVYLQKENIIDESGMPKERFSAEFPKEGPSILRIQQVVRGDSAAYFCASSPSGSYEQYFGPGTRLTVT.

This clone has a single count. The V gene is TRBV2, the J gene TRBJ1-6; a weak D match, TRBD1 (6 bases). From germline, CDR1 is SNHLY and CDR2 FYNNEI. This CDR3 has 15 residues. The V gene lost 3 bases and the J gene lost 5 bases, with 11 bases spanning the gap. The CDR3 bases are TGTGCCAGCAGTGAGGGGCAGGGGAATAATTCACCCCTCCACTTT. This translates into CASSEGQGNNSPLHF.

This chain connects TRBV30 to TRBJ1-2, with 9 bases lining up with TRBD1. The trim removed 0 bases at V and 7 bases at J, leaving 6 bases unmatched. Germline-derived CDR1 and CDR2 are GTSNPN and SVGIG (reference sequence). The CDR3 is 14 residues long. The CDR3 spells CAWSVLGTGTGYTF. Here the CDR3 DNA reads TGTGCCTGGAGTGTACTGGGGACAGGGACTGGCTACACCTTC.

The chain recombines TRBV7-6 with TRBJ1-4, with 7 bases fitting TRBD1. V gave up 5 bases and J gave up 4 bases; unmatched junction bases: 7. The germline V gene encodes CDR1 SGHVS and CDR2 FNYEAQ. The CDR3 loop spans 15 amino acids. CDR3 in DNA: TGTGCCAGCAGCGTAGAACAGGGGTTTAATGAAAAACTGTTTTTT. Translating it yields CASSVEQGFNEKLFF. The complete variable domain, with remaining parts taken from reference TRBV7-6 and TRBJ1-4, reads GAGVSQSPRYKVTKRGQDVALRCDPISGHVSLYWYRQALGQGPEFLTYFNYEAQQDKSGLPNDRFSAERPEGSISTLTIQRTEQRDSAMYRCASSVEQGFNEKLFFGSGTQLSVL.

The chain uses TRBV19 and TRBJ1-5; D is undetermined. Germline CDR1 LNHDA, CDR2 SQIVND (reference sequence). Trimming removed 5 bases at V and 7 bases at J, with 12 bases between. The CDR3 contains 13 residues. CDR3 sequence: CASSSMFEQPQHF. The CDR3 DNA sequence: TGTGCCAGTAGTTCTATGTTCGAGCAGCCCCAGCATTTT.

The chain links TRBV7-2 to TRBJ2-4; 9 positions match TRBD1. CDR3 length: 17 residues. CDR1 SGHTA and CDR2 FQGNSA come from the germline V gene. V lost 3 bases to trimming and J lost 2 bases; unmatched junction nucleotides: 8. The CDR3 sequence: CASSFTNRGLSKNIQYF. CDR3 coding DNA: TGTGCCAGCAGCTTCACGAACAGGGGGCTGTCCAAAAACATTCAGTACTTC.

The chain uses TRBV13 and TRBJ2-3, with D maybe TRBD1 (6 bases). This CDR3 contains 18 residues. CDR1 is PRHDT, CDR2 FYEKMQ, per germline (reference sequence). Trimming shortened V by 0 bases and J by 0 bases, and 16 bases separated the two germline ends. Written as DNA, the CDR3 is TGTGCCAGCAGCTTAGGCCAGGGGACCCCGAGGAGCACAGATACGCAGTATTTT. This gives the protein CASSLGQGTPRSTDTQYF.

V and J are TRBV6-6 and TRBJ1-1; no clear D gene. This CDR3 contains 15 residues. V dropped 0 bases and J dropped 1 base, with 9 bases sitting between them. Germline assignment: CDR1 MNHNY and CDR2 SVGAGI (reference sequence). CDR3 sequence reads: CASSYSVLSNTEAFF. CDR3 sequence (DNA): TGTGCCAGCAGTTACTCGGTACTGTCGAACACTGAAGCTTTCTTT.